The rows below give T cell receptor beta chains drawn from one sample of a study of cytomegalovirus exposure and HLA in healthy donors. The repertoire was sequenced with immunoSEQ multiplex PCR; TCRdb's copy has only in-frame clones and lacks some. The sample consists of around 90,000 clones, less than 70% of them appearing once. Sequencing used PBMCs. These receptors were obtained from a human donor in good health. The CDR3 runs from the conserved cysteine through the conserved F or W. Fields, in order: CDR3 length, clone size, J gene, V gene, D gene, CDR3 protein, CDR3 DNA. D genes are given only for firm matches. A row's size may be missing; if present it is once, few, many or a size class.

16 | . | TRBJ2-5 | TRBV5-1 | TRBD1 | CASSPTPDRVEETQYF | TGCGCCAGCAGCCCCACCCCGGACAGGGTAGAAGAGACCCAGTACTTC
12 | . | TRBJ2-7 | TRBV28 | . | CASTGDPYEQYF | TGTGCCAGCACGGGAGACCCCTACGAGCAGTACTTC
14 | . | TRBJ2-1 | TRBV10-3 | TRBD1 | CATKGQGISNEQFF | TGTGCCACCAAGGGACAGGGTATATCCAATGAGCAGTTCTTC
13 | . | TRBJ1-1 | TRBV7-2 | . | CATKRGGVTEAFF | TGTGCCACAAAGAGGGGGGGAGTCACTGAAGCTTTCTTT
15 | . | TRBJ1-1 | TRBV18 | TRBD1 | CASSPAYRGDTEAFF | TGTGCCAGCTCCCCCGCCTACAGGGGGGACACTGAAGCTTTCTTT
16 | few | TRBJ2-2 | TRBV4-3 | . | CASSQLTGQNTGELFF | TGCGCCAGCAGCCAGCTAACGGGACAGAACACCGGGGAGCTGTTTTTT
17 | . | TRBJ1-1 | TRBV18 | . | CASSRPYSSGMNTEAFF | TGTGCCAGCTCACGCCCCTACTCTTCAGGAATGAACACTGAAGCTTTCTTT
13 | . | TRBJ2-2 | TRBV2 | . | CASSPRGTGELFF | TGTGCCAGCAGCCCCCGGGGGACCGGGGAGCTGTTTTTT
18 | . | TRBJ2-1 | TRBV5-1 | . | CASSLPRRGAGGYNEQFF | TGCGCCAGCAGCTTGCCACGTCGGGGGGCAGGAGGCTACAATGAGCAGTTCTTC
15 | . | TRBJ2-7 | TRBV7-2 | . | CASSLNRELFYEQYF | TGTGCCAGCAGCTTGAACAGGGAGTTATTCTACGAGCAGTACTTC
14 | . | TRBJ1-2 | TRBV5-4 | TRBD1 | CASSLNRGLDGYTF | TGTGCCAGCAGCTTGAACAGGGGGCTGGATGGCTACACCTTC
16 | . | TRBJ1-2 | TRBV4-3 | . | CASSQDGGGINYGYTF | TGCGCCAGCAGCCAAGATGGGGGGGGAATTAACTATGGCTACACCTTC
13 | few | TRBJ2-7 | TRBV30 | TRBD1 | CAWNPSSHRGTYF | TGTGCCTGGAACCCGTCTTCTCACAGGGGCACGTACTTC
15 | . | TRBJ2-3 | TRBV6-5 | TRBD1 | CASTDDRGGADTQYF | TGTGCCAGCACCGACGACAGGGGTGGGGCAGATACGCAGTATTTT
14 | . | TRBJ1-2 | TRBV18 | . | CASSPRNRVYGYTF | TGTGCCAGCTCACCGAGGAACCGGGTGTATGGCTACACCTTC
14 | . | TRBJ2-6 | TRBV5-6 | . | CASSSGFEANVLTF | TGTGCCAGCAGCTCCGGTTTTGAGGCCAACGTCCTGACTTTC
14 | . | TRBJ1-3 | TRBV7-8 | TRBD1 | CASSVGQAVGTIYF | TGTGCCAGCAGCGTGGGACAGGCCGTTGGGACCATATATTTT
15 | . | TRBJ2-5 | TRBV7-7 | TRBD1 | CASNDGQGSHETQYF | TGTGCCAGCAACGATGGACAGGGGAGCCATGAGACCCAGTACTTC
16 | . | TRBJ1-5 | TRBV7-9 | . | CASSHRSGSGDQPQHF | TGTGCCAGCAGTCATCGCTCGGGTTCTGGAGATCAGCCCCAGCATTTT
15 | . | TRBJ2-7 | TRBV5-1 | TRBD2 | CASSPPGGGAQEQYF | TGCGCCAGCAGCCCACCGGGCGGGGGGGCCCAGGAGCAGTACTTC
13 | . | TRBJ2-5 | TRBV14 | . | CASSRQRRETQYF | TGTGCCAGCAGTCGACAGAGACGGGAGACCCAGTACTTC
20 | . | TRBJ2-3 | TRBV4-3 | TRBD2 | CASSQEMASGGISSADTQYF | TGCGCCAGCAGCCAAGAGATGGCTAGCGGGGGGATATCATCAGCAGATACGCAGTATTTT
15 | . | TRBJ2-7 | TRBV27 | TRBD2 | CASSFRRGGRYEQYF | TGTGCCAGCAGTTTTCGACGGGGGGGCCGGTACGAGCAGTACTTC
14 | . | TRBJ1-2 | TRBV18 | . | CASSPTDLGRGYTF | TGTGCCAGCTCACCTACCGACCTAGGTAGGGGCTACACCTTC
15 | . | TRBJ2-2 | TRBV30 | . | CAWSEVSGYTGELFF | TGTGCCTGGAGTGAGGTCAGCGGATACACCGGGGAGCTGTTTTTT
15 | . | TRBJ2-4 | TRBV5-4 | TRBD1 | CASSVDRGDKNIQYF | TGTGCCAGCAGCGTGGACAGGGGGGACAAAAACATTCAGTACTTC